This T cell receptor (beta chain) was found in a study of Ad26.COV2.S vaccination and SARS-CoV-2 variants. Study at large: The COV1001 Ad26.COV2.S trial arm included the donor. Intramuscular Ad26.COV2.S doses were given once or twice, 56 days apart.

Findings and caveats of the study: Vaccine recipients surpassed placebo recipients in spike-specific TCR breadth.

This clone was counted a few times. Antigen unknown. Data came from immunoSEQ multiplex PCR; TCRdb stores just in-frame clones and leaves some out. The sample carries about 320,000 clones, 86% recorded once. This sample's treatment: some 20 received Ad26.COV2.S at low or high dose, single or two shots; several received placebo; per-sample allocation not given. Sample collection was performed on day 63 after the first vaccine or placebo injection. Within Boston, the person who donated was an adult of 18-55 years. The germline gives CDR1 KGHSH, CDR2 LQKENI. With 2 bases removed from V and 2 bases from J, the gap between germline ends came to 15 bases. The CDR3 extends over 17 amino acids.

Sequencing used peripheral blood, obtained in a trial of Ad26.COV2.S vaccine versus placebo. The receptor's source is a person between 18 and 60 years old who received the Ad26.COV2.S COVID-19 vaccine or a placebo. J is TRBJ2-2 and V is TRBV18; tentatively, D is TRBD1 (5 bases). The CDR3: CASSPKVKTGNTGELFF. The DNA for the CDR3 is TGTGCCAGCTCACCAAAGGTGAAAACAGGCAACACCGGGGAGCTGTTTTTT.